This T cell receptor (beta chain) came from a study of blood T cell repertoires in COVID-19. In the study overall: Samples taken during acute and convalescent COVID-19 were collected in the United States, Italy and Spain.

Clones were read by immunoSEQ multiplex PCR, and TCRdb kept only the in-frame ones, dropping some. The table lists some 300,000 clones, roughly 86% of them singletons, with roughly a tenth in the top ten. In terms of age and location, participants ranged from roughly 18 to 90 years and lived in about two dozen US areas. The CDR3 consists of 17 residues. The germline gives CDR1 LGHDT, CDR2 YNNKEL (reference sequence). V lost 6 bases, J lost 7 bases, and 20 bases stayed unmatched. V is TRBV3-1 (or the pseudogene TRBV3-2) and J is TRBJ1-2; TRBD1 aligns across 7 bases. The sample consisted of PBMCs or T cells enriched from blood (not recorded which). This TCR was sampled from a woman in her thirties who had recovered from COVID-19. CDR3 residues: CASRHTTRQGYWGGYTF. CDR3 sequence (DNA): TGTGCCAGCAGACATACTACCCGACAGGGTTATTGGGGTGGCTACACCTTC.